This TCR beta chain is from a study of blood T cell repertoires in COVID-19. CDR1 and CDR2 from the germline V gene are SGHNT and YENEEA. Losses at the gene ends were 5 bases for V and 2 bases for J; bases not matched to a gene: 3. This CDR3 comprises 14 residues. Clones were read by immunoSEQ multiplex PCR, and TCRdb kept only the in-frame ones, dropping some. The sample contains 200,000 to 250,000 clones, roughly 80% of which appear only once. This clonotype originated in a human donor in a cohort sampled during active COVID-19. The chain links TRBV11-3 to TRBJ2-7; 10 positions agree with TRBD2. The specimen sequenced was peripheral blood. The CDR3 nucleotides are TGTGCCAGCAGCCGTACTAGCGGGGCCTACGAGCAGTACTTC. Amino acid sequence: CASSRTSGAYEQYF.